This T cell receptor (beta chain) was captured by sequencing in a study of CD8+ T cells in alopecia areata. Overall study context: Disease severity was quantified as SALT score of affected scalp area.

Treatment reported: oral pan-JAK inhibitor, 5-10 mg twice daily. The sorting of PBMCs gave CD4+ and CD8+ T cells. Following extraction, RNA underwent reverse transcription to cDNA, which served as the sequencing template. Repertoires were generated with immunoSEQ multiplex PCR, while TCRdb's copy carries only in-frame clones and drops some. The sample shows some 200,000 clones, roughly 64% of them seen only once. The CDR3 spans 12 residues. The germline gives CDR1 SGHDT, CDR2 YYEEEE. Trimming cost V 0 bases and J 6 bases, with 6 bases left between them. The receptor's source is a human donor with alopecia areata. J is TRBJ1-1 and V is TRBV5-6; no definite D call. The source material was CD8+ T cells sorted from blood, sampled at week 24, from a patient treated with tofacitinib. The CDR3 is CASSLGTPEAFF. The CDR3 DNA reads as TGTGCCAGCAGCTTGGGTACCCCTGAAGCTTTCTTT.